The 25 T cell receptor beta chains in this list originate from one sample, sequenced in a study of cytomegalovirus exposure and HLA in healthy donors. PCR used 60 Vbeta primers and 13 Jbeta primers. Method: immunoSEQ multiplex PCR; TCRdb's copy keeps in-frame clones and lacks some. This sample has approximately 180,000 clones, with around 79% found just once. Sequenced: PBMCs. The receptors here all came from a middle-aged man in good health and CMV-seropositive.

The DNA of the CDR3 is TGTGCCAGCAGGGCAGCGGGAGGACGAGAGACCCAGTACTTC. Translated: CASRAAGGRETQYF. This chain links TRBV11-3 with TRBJ2-5; 9 positions agree with TRBD2. The CDR3 contains 14 residues. CDR1 is SGHNT, CDR2 YENEEA, per germline. V lost 6 bases and J lost 4; bases outside the gene matches: 6.

This chain connects TRBV18 to TRBJ2-7; D might be TRBD1 (6 bases). Trimming took 0 bases from V and 7 from J, leaving 19 bases between them. Per the germline V gene, CDR1 is KGHSH and CDR2 is LQKENI. This CDR3 has 16 residues. CDR3 sequence: CASSPPSLAGDSEQYF. DNA for the CDR3: TGTGCCAGCTCACCACCGTCTCTGGCAGGGGATTCAGAGCAGTACTTC. Full variable domain (remainder filled in from reference TRBV18 and TRBJ2-7): NAGVMQNPRHLVRRRGQEARLRCSPMKGHSHVYWYRQLPEEGLKFMVYLQKENIIDESGMPKERFSAEFPKEGPSILRIQQVVRGDSAAYFCASSPPSLAGDSEQYFGPGTRLTVT.

Of note for this clone: Relative to the germline gene, one junction end is altered; a read error may explain this. The chain has TRBV2 and TRBJ2-4; TRBD2 matches 7 bases. The CDR3 extends over 12 amino acids. Germline-derived CDR1 and CDR2 are SNHLY and FYNNEI. This CDR3 is CASSEQLALVAF. CDR3 nucleotide sequence: TGTGCCAGCAGTGAACAACTAGCGCTAGTGGCCTTC.

This clone has a handful of counts. The chain recombines TRBV10-3 with TRBJ2-7; no definite D call. Trimming stripped 0 bases from V and 1 base from J, with 7 bases between. The CDR3 is made up of 14 amino acids. Germline assignment: CDR1 ENHRY and CDR2 SYGVKD. The CDR3 protein is CAISESTRSYEQYF. Here the CDR3 DNA reads TGTGCCATCAGTGAGTCGACTCGGTCCTACGAGCAGTACTTC.

This clone occurred a few times. This sequence joins TRBV11-3 and TRBJ1-3; D remains ambiguous. This CDR3 contains 14 residues. The germline V gene encodes CDR1 SGHNT and CDR2 YENEEA. Trimming removed 0 bases from V and 7 bases from J, with 10 bases in between. The chain's CDR3 is CASSLDAEFNTIYF. The DNA for the CDR3 is TGTGCCAGCAGCTTAGATGCGGAGTTTAACACCATATATTTT.

The rearrangement links TRBV28 to TRBJ2-1, with 7 bases lining up with TRBD2. This CDR3 is built from 15 residues. From germline, CDR1 is MDHEN and CDR2 SYDVKM. V lost 5 bases and J lost 0; bases outside the gene matches: 4. CDR3 in DNA: TGTGCCAGCAGTGATAAGCGGGACTCCTACAATGAGCAGTTCTTC. Residues: CASSDKRDSYNEQFF.

The rearrangement joins TRBV5-1 to TRBJ1-1; 7 bases are a match to TRBD1. V was clipped by 4 bases and J by 5 bases; unmatched bases: 11. CDR1 and CDR2 from the germline V gene are SGHRS and YFSETQ. This CDR3 spans 15 amino acids. As DNA, the CDR3 is TGCGCCAGCAGCCTAGGACAGGCCCAACTGACTGAAGCTTTCTTT. The encoded protein is CASSLGQAQLTEAFF.

The V gene is TRBV2, the J gene TRBJ2-3; 9 bases agree with TRBD2. The germline V gene encodes CDR1 SNHLY and CDR2 FYNNEI. The CDR3 is 14 amino acids. With 7 bases clipped from V and 2 bases from J, the junction kept 4 bases outside the gene matches. CDR3 protein: CASNRLADTDTQYF. The CDR3 DNA reads as TGTGCCAGCAATAGACTAGCGGACACAGATACGCAGTATTTT.

The chain joins TRBV7-2 to TRBJ2-5; D gene uncertain. CDR1 and CDR2 (germline): SGHTA, FQGNSA. Trimming took off 1 base at V and 2 bases at J, with 11 bases between the two ends. This CDR3 contains 15 residues. In nucleotides, the CDR3 is TGTGCCAGCAGCTTAGGGGCCCTTATTCAAGAGACCCAGTACTTC. Translation gives CASSLGALIQETQYF.

This chain uses TRBV2 with TRBJ2-7; the match to TRBD2 covers 8 bases. The CDR3 is 15 amino acids. Trimming at V came to 3 bases and at J to 2 bases, leaving 6 bases not matched to a gene. Germline CDR1 SNHLY, CDR2 FYNNEI. The CDR3 here is CASSETSAPPYEQYF. The CDR3 DNA reads as TGTGCCAGCAGTGAGACTAGCGCACCCCCCTACGAGCAGTACTTC.

V gene TRBV7-6 combines with J gene TRBJ2-7; TRBD1 agrees at 8 bases. The length of the CDR3 is 16 residues. CDR1 is SGHVS, CDR2 FNYEAQ, per germline. V gave up 0 bases and J gave up 7 bases; unmatched junction bases: 11. CDR3 in amino acids: CASSLAQGQEFREQYF. In DNA, the CDR3 is TGTGCCAGCAGCTTAGCGCAGGGACAGGAATTTAGGGAGCAGTACTTC.

This clone was picked up a small number of times. CDR3: CASSPATSGTYEQYF. The DNA for the CDR3 is TGTGCCAGCAGCCCAGCGACTAGCGGGACATACGAGCAGTACTTC. The V gene is TRBV11-3, the J gene TRBJ2-7, with 11 bases matching TRBD2. With V trimmed by 5 bases and J by 4 bases, 7 bases remained unmatched. Germline V gives CDR1 SGHNT, CDR2 YENEEA. The CDR3 spans 15 residues.

The V gene is TRBV10-3, the J gene TRBJ1-4; tentatively, D is TRBD1 (6 bases). This CDR3 has 16 amino acids. CDR1 is ENHRY and CDR2 is SYGVKD in the germline V gene. V was cut by 2 bases and J by 2 bases, with 12 bases left in between. The chain's CDR3 is CAISEELGGTNEKLFF. Written as DNA, the CDR3 is TGTGCCATCAGTGAGGAGCTTGGGGGCACTAATGAAAAACTGTTTTTT.

This clone was seen a single time. The genes are TRBV11-3 and TRBJ2-7; 10 nucleotides align to TRBD1. Trimming removed 4 bases from V and 1 base from J; junction bases left unmatched: 4. The CDR3 consists of 15 residues. Germline V gives CDR1 SGHNT, CDR2 YENEEA. In nucleotides, the CDR3 is TGTGCCAGCAGCTGGGACAGGGGACTGTCCTACGAGCAGTACTTC. Amino acids: CASSWDRGLSYEQYF. The complete variable domain, with remaining parts taken from reference TRBV11-3 and TRBJ2-7, reads EAGVVQSPRYKIIEKKQPVAFWCNPISGHNTLYWYLQNLGQGPELLIRYENEEAVDDSQLPKDRFSAERLKGVDSTLKIQPAELGDSAVYLCASSWDRGLSYEQYFGPGTRLTVT.

This chain uses TRBV11-3 with TRBJ2-7, with 8 bases that match TRBD2. The CDR3 has 13 amino acids. The V segment lost 8 bases and the J segment 2 bases; nucleotides outside the gene matches: 5. Germline CDR1 is SGHNT and CDR2 is YENEEA. This chain's CDR3 is CASGGGPAYEQYF. The CDR3 DNA reads TGTGCCAGCGGCGGGGGGCCCGCCTACGAGCAGTACTTC.

This chain joins TRBV14 and TRBJ2-3; TRBD2 matches at 11 bases. The V segment lost 2 bases and the J segment 4 bases; nucleotides outside the gene matches: 5. The V gene's germline CDR1 is SGHDN and CDR2 FVKESK. CDR3 length: 16 amino acids. The CDR3, as DNA: TGTGCCAGCAGCCAACTAGCGGGAGGCCGTGCAGATACGCAGTATTTT. Translated, it gives CASSQLAGGRADTQYF.

Only one count was recorded for this clone. The rearrangement joins TRBV7-9 to TRBJ2-2, with 10 bases aligning to TRBD1. Germline trimming cut 3 bases from V and 7 bases from J; bases unmatched to any gene: 14. The CDR3 consists of 18 residues. CDR1 and CDR2 from the germline V gene are SEHNR and FQNEAQ (reference sequence). CDR3 in amino acids: CASSFRLNRQGADGELFF. Here the CDR3 DNA reads TGTGCCAGCAGCTTCCGCCTCAATCGACAGGGGGCAGACGGGGAGCTGTTTTTT.

The chain recombines TRBV7-9 with TRBJ2-3; TRBD2 might be the D (6 bases). This CDR3 has 14 amino acids. CDR1 SEHNR and CDR2 FQNEAQ come from the germline V gene (reference sequence). V gave up 5 bases and J gave up 3 bases, with 12 bases separating them. CDR3 amino acids: CASSRGGGTDTQYF. The DNA for the CDR3 is TGTGCCAGCAGCCGAGGTGGAGGGACAGATACGCAGTATTTT.

The chain employs TRBV29-1 and TRBJ2-5, with 7 bases that match TRBD2. Trimming at V came to 7 bases and at J to 5 bases, leaving 4 bases not matched to a gene. Germline CDR1 and CDR2: SQVTM and ANQGSEA. The CDR3 extends over 11 amino acids. The CDR3 sequence: CSGEGWETQYF. The CDR3 DNA reads TGCAGCGGGGAGGGGTGGGAGACCCAGTACTTC.

The chain is built from TRBV7-9 and TRBJ1-1, with a weak D call TRBD1 (5 bases). The CDR3 runs to 14 residues. CDR1 and CDR2 (germline): SEHNR, FQNEAQ (reference sequence). The ends were cut back, 5 bases at V and 4 bases at J, with 14 bases in the middle. CDR3 region: CASSETTGVTEAFF. The CDR3 DNA is TGTGCCAGCAGCGAGACCACGGGGGTCACTGAAGCTTTCTTT.

This clone was found a few times. The rearrangement links TRBV6-5 to TRBJ2-7, with 10 bases fitting TRBD1. Germline values: CDR1 MNHEY, CDR2 SVGAGI. Trimming took 7 bases from V and 5 from J; bases not matched to a gene: 2. The CDR3 has 12 residues. CDR3 nucleotide sequence: TGTGCCAGCAAGACAGGGGGCAACGAGCAGTACTTC. Its translation: CASKTGGNEQYF.

The chain has TRBV28 and TRBJ1-1, with D possibly being TRBD1 (6 bases). Trimming left V 2 bases short and J 4 bases short, with 23 bases between. Germline V lookup: CDR1 MDHEN, CDR2 SYDVKM. The CDR3 loop spans 18 amino acids. The CDR3 loop is CASSLRVGSGRGTTEAFF. DNA for the CDR3: TGTGCCAGCAGTTTAAGGGTCGGCAGCGGGAGGGGGACCACTGAAGCTTTCTTT. Filled out from reference TRBV28 and TRBJ1-1, the complete variable domain reads DVKVTQSSRYLVKRTGEKVFLECVQDMDHENMFWYRQDPGLGLRLIYFSYDVKMKEKGDIPEGYSVSREKKERFSLILESASTNQTSMYLCASSLRVGSGRGTTEAFFGQGTRLTVV.

This chain connects TRBV27 to TRBJ2-1; maybe TRBD2 (5 bases). Germline V lookup: CDR1 MNHEY, CDR2 SMNVEV (reference sequence). V was trimmed by 6 bases and J by 5 bases, leaving 17 bases between them. This CDR3 has 15 amino acids. CDR3 in amino acids: CASSPARAYHNEQFF. The CDR3 DNA reads TGTGCCAGCAGCCCGGCGAGGGCGTACCACAATGAGCAGTTCTTC.

The chain recombines TRBV9 with TRBJ2-5; the match to TRBD1 covers 10 bases. Per germline, CDR1 SGDLS and CDR2 YYNGEE. The CDR3 loop spans 13 amino acids. V trimming: 7 bases; J trimming: 4 bases; junction bases outside the gene matches: 4. The DNA for the CDR3 is TGTGCCAGCTGGACAGGGGGACGAGAGACCCAGTACTTC. This codes for CASWTGGRETQYF.

The chain joins TRBV18 to TRBJ2-3; the match to TRBD1 covers 8 bases. Germline CDR1 and CDR2: KGHSH and LQKENI. CDR3 size: 16 residues. With V trimmed by 4 bases and J by 2 bases, 8 bases remained unmatched. CDR3 DNA sequence: TGTGCCAGCTCACGGACAGGGATTGAGGCCACAGATACGCAGTATTTT. Translating gives CASSRTGIEATDTQYF.